Listed here are 13 T cell receptor beta chains from one sample, sequenced in a study of T-cell reconstitution after alpha-beta-depleted transplantation in children. Unique molecular identifiers were incorporated during preparation of the TCRbeta library. TCRdb re-analysed the PCR reads in MiXCR, keeping a single row per CDR3 protein. The sample gives roughly 350,000 distinct CDR3 sequences, 10% of which show up once; around 2.4% is in the top ten. Material: PBMCs from the stem cell graft donor, obtained from the stem cell graft. Receptors originate from a human donor who donated a stem cell graft to a child with acute lymphoblastic leukemia.

In this sample, this clonotype turned up a few times. This sequence joins TRBV4-3 and TRBJ2-3; 7 nucleotides line up with TRBD1. Germline V lookup: CDR1 LGHNA, CDR2 YSLEER. The junction had 16 bases not matched to a gene; V was cut back by 2 bases and J by 2 bases. The CDR3 totals 19 residues. CDR3 DNA sequence: TGCGCCAGCAGCCAACGACCGACAGGGCTGGGGGATCTCACAGATACGCAGTATTTT. Amino acids: CASSQRPTGLGDLTDTQYF.

The CDR3 region is CASSSTGGSTDTQYF. DNA for the CDR3: TGTGCCAGCAGCTCGACAGGGGGAAGCACAGATACGCAGTATTTT. The chain links TRBV7-9 to TRBJ2-3, with 9 bases fitting TRBD1. CDR1 and CDR2 (germline): SEHNR, FQNEAQ (reference sequence). The ends lost 4 bases at V and 0 bases at J; junction bases unmatched: 2. The CDR3 is 15 residues long. Looking up the rest from reference TRBV7-9 and TRBJ2-3 gives the full variable domain: DTGVSQNPRHKITKRGQNVTFRCDPISEHNRLYWYRQTLGQGPEFLTYFQNEAQLEKSRLLSDRFSAERPKGSFSTLEIQRTEQGDSAMYLCASSSTGGSTDTQYFGPGTRLTVL.

Regarding this clonotype: A read error may account for a junction end that differs from germline. The chain uses TRBV3-1 and TRBJ1-4, with 9 positions matching TRBD1. Germline V gene lookup returns CDR1 LGHDT and CDR2 YNNKEL (reference sequence). The CDR3 runs to 21 residues. CDR3 bases: TGTGTCAGCAGCCAAGATGCGGACGGCTCCCACCGGGACAGGGTAGGCGAAAAACTGTTTTTT. Translated: CVSSQDADGSHRDRVGEKLFF. Together with reference TRBV3-1 and TRBJ1-4, the CDR3 gives the full variable domain: DTAVSQTPKYLVTQMGNDKSIKCEQNLGHDTMYWYKQDSKKFLKIMFSYNNKELIINETVPNRFSPKSPDKAHLNLHINSLELGDSAVYFCVSSQDADGSHRDRVGEKLFFGSGTQLSVL.

In this sample, this clonotype turned up a few times. V and J are TRBV7-2 and TRBJ2-1, with 9 bases lining up with TRBD1. Per the germline V gene, CDR1 is SGHTA and CDR2 is FQGNSA. J lost 4 bases, V lost 4 bases, and 5 bases had no gene match. The CDR3 contains 15 residues. DNA of the CDR3: TGTGCCAGCAGCTCGGCCGGGACAGGGTACAATGAGCAGTTCTTC. This encodes CASSSAGTGYNEQFF.

The sample holds many counts of this clonotype. The genes are TRBV7-9 and TRBJ2-1, with a possible D match to TRBD2 (5 bases). Germline lookup yields CDR1 SEHNR and CDR2 FQNEAQ (reference sequence). The CDR3 consists of 12 residues. Deletions cut 6 bases from V and 8 bases from J, with 11 bases between. CDR3 DNA sequence: TGTGCCAGCAGTTTCGAGGGCGATGAGCAGTTCTTC. It codes for CASSFEGDEQFF. Using reference TRBV7-9 and TRBJ2-1 for the parts outside the CDR3, the full variable domain is DTGVSQNPRHKITKRGQNVTFRCDPISEHNRLYWYRQTLGQGPEFLTYFQNEAQLEKSRLLSDRFSAERPKGSFSTLEIQRTEQGDSAMYLCASSFEGDEQFFGPGTRLTVL.

This clonotype was observed a handful of times. The rearrangement links TRBV7-2 to TRBJ2-1; D is possibly TRBD1 (6 bases). CDR3 length equals 17 residues. Germline V CDR1 and CDR2: SGHTA, FQGNSA. Trimming took off 0 bases at V and 0 bases at J, with 12 bases between the two ends. For the CDR3, the DNA is TGTGCCAGCAGCTTAGCGGGGGCTCCTAGCTCCTACAATGAGCAGTTCTTC. Protein: CASSLAGAPSSYNEQFF.

Only a few counts were recorded for this clonotype. The chain has TRBV5-1 and TRBJ2-1, with TRBD2 matching 11 bases. The CDR3 length is 15 residues. Trimming removed 4 bases from V and 7 bases from J; junction bases left unmatched: 7. Germline loops: CDR1 SGHRS, CDR2 YFSETQ. This chain's CDR3 is CASSAGLAVWNEQFF. The DNA of the CDR3 is TGCGCCAGCAGCGCGGGACTAGCGGTCTGGAATGAGCAGTTCTTC.

The genes are TRBV5-4 and TRBJ2-6; the D gene is possibly TRBD2 (6 bases). The germline V and J ends were trimmed by 5 bases and 1 base, with 10 bases remaining between them. This CDR3 is built from 15 residues. CDR1 and CDR2 from the germline V gene are SGHNT and YYREEE (reference sequence). The CDR3: CASSVGTSGANVLTF. DNA of the CDR3: TGTGCCAGCAGTGTAGGGACTTCTGGGGCCAACGTCCTGACTTTC. The full variable domain, rest sourced from reference TRBV5-4 and TRBJ2-6, is ETGVTQSPTHLIKTRGQQVTLRCSSQSGHNTVSWYQQALGQGPQFIFQYYREEENGRGNFPPRFSGLQFPNYSSELNVNALELDDSALYLCASSVGTSGANVLTFGAGSRLTVL.

The table lists this clonotype with a few counts. The chain uses TRBV20-1 and TRBJ1-1; D is unresolved. Trimming left V 2 bases short and J 0 bases short, with 13 bases between. The CDR3 totals 15 residues. Germline V gene lookup returns CDR1 DFQATT and CDR2 SNEGSKA (reference sequence). In nucleotides, the CDR3 is TGCAGTGCTAGACCCGGACCGACGTTGAACACTGAAGCTTTCTTT. This translates into CSARPGPTLNTEAFF.

This chain links TRBV7-9 with TRBJ1-1; D is undetermined. Germline assignment: CDR1 SEHNR and CDR2 FQNEAQ (reference sequence). The CDR3 is made up of 17 amino acids. V was shortened by 4 bases and J by 1 base, with 19 bases between the two germline ends. The CDR3 loop reads CASSSAPDEKGNTEAFF. The CDR3 DNA follows: TGTGCCAGCAGCTCCGCCCCAGACGAGAAAGGGAACACTGAAGCTTTCTTT.

This clonotype has at least ten counts. In DNA form, the CDR3 reads TGTGCCAGCAGCCCAGGGATAGGGTACAATGAGCAGTTCTTC. This gives the protein CASSPGIGYNEQFF. The chain joins TRBV6-1 to TRBJ2-1; D perhaps matches TRBD1 (5 bases). Germline V gene data show CDR1 as MNHNS and CDR2 as SASEGT. The CDR3 spans 14 residues. Trimming left V 6 bases short and J 4 bases short, with 13 bases between.

This clonotype has at least ten counts. This chain uses TRBV24-1 with TRBJ2-1; possibly TRBD1 for D (6 bases). The CDR3 covers 15 residues. The germline CDR1 and CDR2 sequences are KGHDR and SFDVKD. V dropped 7 bases and J dropped 12 bases, with 24 bases sitting between them. DNA for the CDR3: TGTGCCACCAGCCCCGGGACAATGAACGGAAACTGGCAGTTCTTC. This encodes CATSPGTMNGNWQFF.

This clonotype was observed a few times. CDR3 amino acids: CASSVNSYEQYF. In DNA, the CDR3 is TGCGCCAGCAGCGTAAACTCCTACGAGCAGTACTTC. This chain links TRBV5-1 with TRBJ2-7; the D is unclear. The CDR3 has 12 residues. V lost 4 bases and J lost 0, with 5 bases in between. CDR1 SGHRS and CDR2 YFSETQ come from the germline V gene.